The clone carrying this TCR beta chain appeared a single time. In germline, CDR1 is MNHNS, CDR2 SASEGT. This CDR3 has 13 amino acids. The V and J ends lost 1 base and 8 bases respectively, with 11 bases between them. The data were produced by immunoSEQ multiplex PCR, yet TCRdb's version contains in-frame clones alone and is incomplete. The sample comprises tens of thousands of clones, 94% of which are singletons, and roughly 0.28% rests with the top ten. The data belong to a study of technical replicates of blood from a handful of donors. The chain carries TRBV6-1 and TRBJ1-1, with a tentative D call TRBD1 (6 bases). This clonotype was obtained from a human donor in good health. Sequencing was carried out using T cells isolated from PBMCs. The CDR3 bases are TGTGCCAGCAGTGAAGTGCTTCAGGGGGAAGCTTTCTTT. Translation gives CASSEVLQGEAFF.